This T cell receptor (beta chain) was found in a study of blood T cell repertoires in COVID-19. Germline V CDR1 and CDR2: SGHAT, FQNNGV. CDR3 length: 16 amino acids. Trimming removed 6 bases from V and 0 bases from J, with 15 bases in between. TCRdb keeps only in-frame clones here, not all; method: immunoSEQ multiplex PCR. The sample consists of 120,000 to 150,000 clones, 80% to 90% of them appearing once. The chain links TRBV11-2 to TRBJ2-1; D not certain. This TCR came from a man aged 50 to 60 who had recovered from COVID-19. Material: peripheral blood. CDR3 residues: CASSFEVSSSYNEQFF. CDR3 nucleotides: TGTGCCAGCAGTTTTGAAGTTTCTAGCTCCTACAATGAGCAGTTCTTC.